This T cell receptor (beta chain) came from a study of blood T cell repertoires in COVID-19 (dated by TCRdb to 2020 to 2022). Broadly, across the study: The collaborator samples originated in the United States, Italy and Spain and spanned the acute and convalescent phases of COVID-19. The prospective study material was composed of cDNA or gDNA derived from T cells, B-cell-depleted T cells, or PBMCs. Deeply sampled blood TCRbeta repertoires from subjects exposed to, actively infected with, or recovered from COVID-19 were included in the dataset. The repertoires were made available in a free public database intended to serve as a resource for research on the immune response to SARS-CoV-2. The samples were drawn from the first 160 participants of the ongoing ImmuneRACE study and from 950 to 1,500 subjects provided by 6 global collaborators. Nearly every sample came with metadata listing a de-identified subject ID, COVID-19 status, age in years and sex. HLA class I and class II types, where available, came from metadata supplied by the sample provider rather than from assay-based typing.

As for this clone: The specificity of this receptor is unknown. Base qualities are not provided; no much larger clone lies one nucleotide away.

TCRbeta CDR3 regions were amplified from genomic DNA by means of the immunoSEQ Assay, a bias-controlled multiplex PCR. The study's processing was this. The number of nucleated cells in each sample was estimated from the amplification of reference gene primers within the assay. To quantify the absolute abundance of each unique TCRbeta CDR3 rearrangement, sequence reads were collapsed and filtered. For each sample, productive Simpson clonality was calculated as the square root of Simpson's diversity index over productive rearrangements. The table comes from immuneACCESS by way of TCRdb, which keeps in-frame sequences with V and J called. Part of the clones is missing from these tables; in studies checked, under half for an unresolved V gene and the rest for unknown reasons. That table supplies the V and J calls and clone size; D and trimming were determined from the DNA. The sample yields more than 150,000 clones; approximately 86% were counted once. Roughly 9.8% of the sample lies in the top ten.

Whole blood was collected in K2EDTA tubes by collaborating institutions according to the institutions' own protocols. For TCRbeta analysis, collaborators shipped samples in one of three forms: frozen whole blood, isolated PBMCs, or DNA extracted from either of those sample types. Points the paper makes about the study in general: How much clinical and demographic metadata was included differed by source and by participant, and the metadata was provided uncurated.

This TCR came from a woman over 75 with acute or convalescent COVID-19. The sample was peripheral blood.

The CDR3 sequence is CSVDRLAGSNLVADTQYF. The nucleotide sequence is given as TGCAGCGTTGATAGACTAGCGGGGTCTAACTTAGTAGCGGATACGCAGTATTTT. The chain links TRBV29-1 with TRBJ2-3, with 11 middle bases fitting TRBD2. The CDR3 spans 18 residues, from the cysteine through the phenylalanine. Only the CDR3 region is kept as DNA, spanning 54 bases read in frame from base 1. The germline V end is reduced by 3 bases and the J end by 6 bases; junction bases left unmatched: 17. The germline V gene specifies SQVTM as CDR1 and ANQGSEA as CDR2.